Below, 14 T cell receptor beta chains from the same sample are listed, as sequenced in a study of CXCR3-negative and CXCR3-positive naive CD8 T cells. 5' RACE that incorporated UMI labels was used to prepare the TRB cDNA libraries. From the 5' RACE reads, TCRdb lists one entry per CDR3 protein and no DNA. The sample data list some 45,000 distinct CDR3 sequences. Sample: naive CXCR3- CD8+ T cells from blood. Subset given: CD45RO-CCR7+CD27+CD95- naive CD8+ T cells lacking CXCR3 (TNR3-). These receptors came from a human donor in good health. Some clones in this sample may be carry-over from other donors' samples.

The chain carries TRBV28 and TRBJ2-7; TCRdb indicates TRBD2, and absent DNA this call remains unverified. CDR3 length: 16 amino acids. Looked up from germline, CDR1 is MDHEN and CDR2 is SYDVKM. This CDR3 is CASSLRTSGGLYEQYF.

The genes are TRBV29-1 and TRBJ1-2; no DNA is available, so the TRBD1 call from TCRdb remains unchecked. Germline V lookup: CDR1 SQVTM, CDR2 ANQGSEA. The CDR3 has 12 amino acids. The CDR3 sequence is CSAPIAGLGYTF.

This chain uses TRBV6-2 or TRBV6-3 with TRBJ2-7; TCRdb selects TRBD1, and the lack of DNA leaves this call unchecked. The CDR3 consists of 16 residues. From germline, CDR1 is MNHEY and CDR2 SVGEGT. The CDR3 region is CASSSAGTDESYEQYF.

This chain links TRBV19 with TRBJ2-7; TCRdb indicates TRBD1, and absent DNA this call remains unverified. This CDR3 is 15 amino acids long. Germline CDR1 is LNHDA and CDR2 is SQIVND (reference sequence). The CDR3 reads CASSSGDSISYEQYF.

The chain uses TRBV28 and TRBJ1-5. This CDR3 comprises 13 residues. Germline V gene sequence: CDR1 MDHEN, CDR2 SYDVKM. CDR3 amino acids: CASSLSEAQPQHF.

This chain connects TRBV5-1 to TRBJ2-3; without DNA, the TCRdb call of TRBD2 cannot be checked. This CDR3 spans 16 amino acids. Per the germline V gene, CDR1 is SGHRS and CDR2 is YFSETQ. CDR3 sequence reads: CASSSRLAGGTDTQYF. The variable domain in full, completed from reference TRBV5-1 and TRBJ2-3, reads KAGVTQTPRYLIKTRGQQVTLSCSPISGHRSVSWYQQTPGQGLQFLFEYFSETQRNKGNFPGRFSGRQFSNSRSEMNVSTLELGDSALYLCASSSRLAGGTDTQYFGPGTRLTVL.

The chain recombines TRBV12-3 or TRBV12-4 with TRBJ2-1; with no DNA, the TCRdb D assignment of TRBD2 cannot be verified. The CDR3 is 16 residues long. This chain's CDR3 is CASSQGTSGGAGEQFF.

The rearrangement links TRBV5-1 to TRBJ1-2. Per the germline V gene, CDR1 is SGHRS and CDR2 is YFSETQ. CDR3 length: 12 residues. The CDR3 sequence is CASSLEGFGYTF.

The chain carries TRBV7-6 and TRBJ2-1. Germline V lookup: CDR1 SGHVS, CDR2 FNYEAQ. The CDR3 consists of 16 residues. CDR3 region: CASSLVGGGSYNEQFF.

This chain links TRBV19 with TRBJ1-5. The CDR3 spans 14 residues. Germline V gene sequence: CDR1 LNHDA, CDR2 SQIVND (reference sequence). CDR3: CASKEVESNQPQHF.

The chain employs TRBV7-9 and TRBJ2-7; the TCRdb D gene call, TRBD1, has no DNA to confirm it. Germline assignment: CDR1 SEHNR and CDR2 FQNEAQ (reference sequence). The CDR3 has 14 amino acids. The CDR3 here is CASSRTVLPYEQYF.

The chain employs TRBV12-3 or TRBV12-4 and TRBJ2-1; absent DNA, TCRdb's TRBD1 call cannot be checked. The CDR3 runs to 15 residues. The chain's CDR3 is CASSFGGGSYNEQFF.

The gene calls are TRBV28 and TRBJ2-5; TCRdb reports TRBD2, a call that lacks DNA to check it against. Germline V CDR1 and CDR2: MDHEN, SYDVKM. This CDR3 is built from 15 residues. CDR3 loop: CASSLSYSGIETQYF.

According to its frequency, this clonotype is medium-sized. This chain connects TRBV6-6 to TRBJ2-1; TCRdb designates TRBD1, a call that cannot be tested without DNA. Germline V gene lookup returns CDR1 MNHNY and CDR2 SVGAGI (reference sequence). The CDR3 contains 13 residues. The CDR3 loop is CASSPGRLNEQFF.